This is a list of T cell receptor beta chains from one sample in a study of human T cells and chemical hapten exposure. TCRdb re-called the RACE reads with MiXCR, one entry per CDR3 protein. The data contain about 260,000 distinct CDR3 sequences, 8.6% of them singletons. The sample here was whole blood, taken in connection with sensitization to the hapten diphenylcyclopropenone (DPC). Receptors were obtained from a woman between 40 and 50 years old with alopecia areata. Some clones in this sample may be carry-over from other donors' samples. CDR3s include the opening cysteine and the closing phenylalanine or tryptophan. The D gene is left open where the match is weak. Clone size is shown for a subset of rows, as once, few, many or a class of expanded clone.

size,J,D,V,DNA,CDR3
.,TRBJ2-7,TRBD2,TRBV5-1,TGCGCCAGCAGCTTGAGGGCCCGCAAAGCGGGGAGCTCCTACGAGCAGTACTTC,CASSLRARKAGSSYEQYF
.,TRBJ2-2,.,TRBV20-1,TGCAGTGCTAGAGATCGGGGACTCAATACCGGGGAGCTGTTTTTT,CSARDRGLNTGELFF
.,TRBJ2-6,.,TRBV28,TGTGCCAGCAGTTTATCGTGGCAGAGCTCTGGGGCCAACGTCCTGACTTTC,CASSLSWQSSGANVLTF
.,TRBJ2-2,.,TRBV7-2,TGTGCCAGCAGCTTAGTTGTTGGGATCACCGGGGAGCTGTTTTTT,CASSLVVGITGELFF
few,TRBJ1-5,.,TRBV12-3/TRBV12-4,TGTGCCAGCAGCCGCAACAGGGACGAACAGCCCCAGCATTTT,CASSRNRDEQPQHF
many,TRBJ1-2,.,TRBV20-1,TGCAGTGCATCAGGGACCCCTAACTATGGCTACACCTTC,CSASGTPNYGYTF
few,TRBJ1-1,.,TRBV27,TGTGCCAGCGGGAAGCCAGGGGCCATGAACACTGAAGCTTTCTTT,CASGKPGAMNTEAFF
few,TRBJ2-2,.,TRBV7-2,TGTGCCAGCAGCTTATGGGACCTCAACACCGGGGAGCTGTTTTTT,CASSLWDLNTGELFF
few,TRBJ2-2,TRBD2,TRBV9,TGTGCCAGCAGCGCCACTAGCGGAGTGAACACCGGGGAGCTGTTTTTT,CASSATSGVNTGELFF
few,TRBJ1-6,.,TRBV18,TGTGCCAGCTCACCGACCGACACCGGTTCACCCCTCCACTTT,CASSPTDTGSPLHF
.,TRBJ2-7,.,TRBV3-1,TGTGCCAGCAAAAAAGGCCACGAGCAGTACTTC,CASKKGHEQYF
few,TRBJ1-5,.,TRBV29-1,TGCAGCGCCCGGGACTTCGATCAGCCCCAGCATTTT,CSARDFDQPQHF
.,TRBJ1-2,.,TRBV6-5,TGTGCCAGCTGCCCGGATGACAGGCCTATCGTTCGCTATGGCTACACCTTC,CASCPDDRPIVRYGYTF
few,TRBJ2-7,.,TRBV6-5,TGTGCCAGCAGTTATTTCGGGGCAGCCTACGAGCAGTACTTC,CASSYFGAAYEQYF
.,TRBJ2-2,.,TRBV11-2,TGTGCCAGCAGCCGGCGAGGAAACACCGGGGAGCTGTTTTTT,CASSRRGNTGELFF
many,TRBJ2-3,.,TRBV7-2,TGTGCCAGCAGCTTAGGACAGGTGGTCGCAGATACGCAGTATTTT,CASSLGQVVADTQYF
.,TRBJ2-7,.,TRBV6-2/TRBV6-3,TGTGCCCGGCCTGACAGCCCAAGAGCTTCCCTGCCAAGCTCCTACGAGCAGTACTTC,CARPDSPRASLPSSYEQYF
.,TRBJ2-4,.,TRBV6-5,TGTGCCAGCAGTTACTCAGGGGCACGAAACATTCAGTACTTC,CASSYSGARNIQYF
.,TRBJ1-3,.,TRBV18,TGTGCCAGCTCACCATCCACAGTAGTTTACTCTGGAAGCACCATATATTTT,CASSPSTVVYSGSTIYF
few,TRBJ1-6,.,TRBV7-3,TGTGCCAGCAGCTTAACCGTGGATTCACCCCTCCACTTT,CASSLTVDSPLHF
many,TRBJ1-6,.,TRBV7-3,TGTGCCAGCAGCCCTCAGCATAATTCACCCCTCCACTTT,CASSPQHNSPLHF
.,TRBJ2-3,.,TRBV5-6,TGTGCCAGCAGCTTGGAGCTAACAGATACGCAGTATTTT,CASSLELTDTQYF
many,TRBJ2-5,.,TRBV7-7,TGTGCTAGCAGCTTAGCGGTCGGGGAGACCCAGTACTTC,CASSLAVGETQYF
few,TRBJ2-2,.,TRBV7-2,TGTGCCAGCAGCTTAGGGGCCCACACCGGGGAGCTGTTTTTT,CASSLGAHTGELFF
few,TRBJ1-4,.,TRBV6-6,TGTGCCAGCAGCCTAGATGGGGGGAGAGAAAAACTGTTTTTT,CASSLDGGREKLFF
many,TRBJ2-6,.,TRBV15,TGTGCCACCAGCAGAGATGGGGGCGCTGGGGCCAACGTCCTGACTTTC,CATSRDGGAGANVLTF
many,TRBJ1-6,TRBD1,TRBV28,TGTGCCAGCGCCGTTATCGGGACAGTGAATTCACCCCTCCACTTT,CASAVIGTVNSPLHF
.,TRBJ1-1,TRBD1,TRBV12-3/TRBV12-4,TGTGCCAGCAGCCCCAGGTTCCCGGGACAGTACACTGAAGCTTTCTTT,CASSPRFPGQYTEAFF
few,TRBJ2-7,TRBD2,TRBV12-3/TRBV12-4,TGTGCCAGGACCCTACTAGCGGGTTCCTACGAGCAGTACTTC,CARTLLAGSYEQYF
few,TRBJ1-6,TRBD1,TRBV6-5,TGTGCCAGCAGTTACTCGAACAGGGGAAATTCACCCCTCCACTTT,CASSYSNRGNSPLHF
many,TRBJ2-7,.,TRBV5-1,TGCGCCAGCAGCTTGGGGGACCAGCGACAGCAGTACTTC,CASSLGDQRQQYF
.,TRBJ2-1,.,TRBV11-2,TGTGCCAGCAGCCTACCCGAGGGGTATTACAATGAGCAGTTCTTC,CASSLPEGYYNEQFF
many,TRBJ2-2,TRBD2,TRBV29-1,TGCAGCGTTGTGGGACTAGCGGCGGCCGGGGAGCTGTTTTTT,CSVVGLAAAGELFF
.,TRBJ2-5,.,TRBV7-9,TGTGCCAGCAGCCCAGCCCAGCCAGAGACCCAGTACTTC,CASSPAQPETQYF
many,TRBJ2-5,.,TRBV4-2,TGTGCCAGCAGCCAGGGCAGCGGGGGCCCAGGGGGAGAGACCCAGTACTTC,CASSQGSGGPGGETQYF
.,TRBJ2-3,.,TRBV20-1,TGCAGTGCTGTCAATTCTGCGCCTAGCACAGATACGCAGTATTTT,CSAVNSAPSTDTQYF
many,TRBJ2-3,TRBD2,TRBV20-1,TGCAGTGCCGGAAGAAGCGGGATTCCAGATACGCAGTATTTT,CSAGRSGIPDTQYF
few,TRBJ1-4,.,TRBV18,TGTGCCAGCTCTCGAGGGGATGAAAAACTGTTTTTT,CASSRGDEKLFF
few,TRBJ2-7,.,TRBV9,TGTGCCAGCAGCGTAGGGGACTCGCCCTACGAGCAGTACTTC,CASSVGDSPYEQYF
.,TRBJ1-6,.,TRBV7-2,TGTGCCAGCAGCTTCGACCATTCACCCCTCCACTTT,CASSFDHSPLHF
.,TRBJ2-7,.,TRBV7-9,TGTGCCAGCAGCTTCCCGACAGAAAAGTACGAGCAGTACTTC,CASSFPTEKYEQYF
.,TRBJ2-1,.,TRBV12-3/TRBV12-4,TGTGCCAGCAGTCCCATTACGAGCGGGGAGCAGTTCTTC,CASSPITSGEQFF
.,TRBJ2-7,.,TRBV28,TGTGCCAGCAGGGCCCCAGTAACCTACGAGCAGTACTTC,CASRAPVTYEQYF
few,TRBJ1-1,.,TRBV12-3/TRBV12-4,TGTGCCAGCAGTCTTCCCCTCAGGTTCCCTGAAGCTTTCTTT,CASSLPLRFPEAFF
few,TRBJ2-1,TRBD2,TRBV9,TGTGCCAGCGCCGGGGCTAGCGGTTACAATGAGCAGTTCTTC,CASAGASGYNEQFF